This TCR beta chain stems from a study of T cell repertoires in cytomegalovirus infection. The wider study: The study used recently identified HLA-C-restricted and well-studied HLA-B-restricted CMV epitopes.

TCRdb itself ran the reads through MiXCR, one entry per CDR3 protein. The table lists some 920,000 distinct CDR3 sequences, around 30% of them singletons. Points from the study as a whole: CMV-specific TCR beta clonotypes restricted by HLA-C dominated the ex vivo response.

V lost 1 base and J lost 0, with 10 bases in between. Per germline, CDR1 SNHLY and CDR2 FYNNEI. The CDR3 is made up of 15 amino acids. This clonotype was seen more than once but under ten times. Its matching antigen is unknown. The sequenced sample was cultured CD8+ T cells from PBMCs, obtained from culture after CMV antigen stimulation. This chain links TRBV2 with TRBJ2-7; D is unclear. This sequence originates from a human donor in good health (CMV status not recorded). Some clones in this sample may be carry-over from other donors' samples. The CDR3 DNA is TGTGCCAGCAGTGAAGTCGGCGGCAGCTCCTACGAGCAGTACTTC. This translates into CASSEVGGSSYEQYF.